Each of the 7 T cell receptor beta chains below was sequenced from the same sample in a study of blood T cell repertoires in COVID-19. Using immunoSEQ multiplex PCR, the repertoire was profiled, and TCRdb retains in-frame clones only, with some absent. The repertoire consists of roughly 120,000 clones, with approximately 87% occurring once and the leading ten covering 3.5% to 4.5%. The sample consisted of peripheral blood. These receptor sequences come from a man between 60 and 75 years old with acute or convalescent COVID-19.

The genes are TRBV11-2 and TRBJ2-1; TRBD2 is a possible D gene (5 bases). V shed 2 bases and J shed 0 bases, with 8 bases lying between them. The CDR3 runs to 15 residues. Germline V gives CDR1 SGHAT, CDR2 FQNNGV. The CDR3: CASSLLRVSYNEQFF. The CDR3 DNA reads TGTGCCAGCAGCTTACTGCGGGTCTCCTACAATGAGCAGTTCTTC.

This chain uses TRBV5-1 with TRBJ1-1, with 9 bases identical to TRBD1. The CDR3 has 15 residues. The germline V gene has CDR1 SGHRS and CDR2 YFSETQ. With V trimmed by 3 bases and J by 3 bases, 6 bases remained unmatched. CDR3 region: CASSYSTGGDTEAFF. The CDR3 DNA follows: TGCGCCAGCAGCTATTCGACAGGGGGGGACACTGAAGCTTTCTTT.

The chain carries TRBV19 and TRBJ2-2; D ambiguous. The CDR3 loop spans 15 amino acids. Trimming left V 0 bases short and J 5 bases short, with 10 bases between. CDR1 is LNHDA, CDR2 SQIVND, per germline (reference sequence). CDR3 in amino acids: CASSIEGVQTGELFF. The CDR3 coding sequence is TGTGCCAGTAGTATAGAGGGCGTACAGACCGGGGAGCTGTTTTTT.

This sequence joins TRBV30 and TRBJ2-5; TRBD1 matches 10 bases. Germline CDR1 reads GTSNPN; CDR2 reads SVGIG (reference sequence). The length of the CDR3 is 14 residues. Trimming removed 5 bases from V and 4 bases from J; junction bases left unmatched: 7. Here the CDR3 DNA reads TGTGCCTGGGGGACAGGGGACTCAGGAGAGACCCAGTACTTC. This codes for CAWGTGDSGETQYF.

This rearrangement joins TRBV7-9 to TRBJ2-3, with a weak D call TRBD2 (5 bases). Germline V CDR1 and CDR2: SEHNR, FQNEAQ (reference sequence). Trimming cost V 0 bases and J 3 bases, with 7 bases left between them. The CDR3 totals 14 residues. CDR3: CASSLAPGTDTQYF. For the CDR3, the DNA is TGTGCCAGCAGCTTAGCGCCGGGGACAGATACGCAGTATTTT.

J is TRBJ2-5 and V is TRBV21-1; the table assigns TRBD1, which was not confirmed against the DNA. TRBV21-1 is a listed pseudogene. The CDR3 has 16 amino acids. CDR3 protein: CASSFRAPRGQETQYF. For the CDR3, the DNA is TGTGCCAGCAGCTTCCGGGCTCCTAGGGGGCAAGAGACCCAGTACTTC.

The rearrangement uses TRBV19 and TRBJ1-2, with D unclear. CDR1 is LNHDA and CDR2 is SQIVND in the germline V gene (reference sequence). Deletions cut 7 bases from V and 3 bases from J, with 9 bases between. The CDR3 loop spans 12 amino acids. Here the CDR3 reads CASNRGDYGYTF. CDR3 bases: TGTGCCAGTAATCGGGGTGACTATGGCTACACCTTC.